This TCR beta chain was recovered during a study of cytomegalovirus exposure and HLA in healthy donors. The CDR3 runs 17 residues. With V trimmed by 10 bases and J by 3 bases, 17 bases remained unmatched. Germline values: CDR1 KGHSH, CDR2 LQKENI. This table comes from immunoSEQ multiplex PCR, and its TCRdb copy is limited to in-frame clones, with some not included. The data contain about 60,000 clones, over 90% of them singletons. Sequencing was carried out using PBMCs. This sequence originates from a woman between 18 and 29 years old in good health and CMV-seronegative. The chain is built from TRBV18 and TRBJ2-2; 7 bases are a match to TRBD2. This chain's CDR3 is CATHRTGLPRDTGELFF. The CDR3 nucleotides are TGTGCCACCCACCGAACGGGACTACCGCGCGACACCGGGGAGCTGTTTTTT.